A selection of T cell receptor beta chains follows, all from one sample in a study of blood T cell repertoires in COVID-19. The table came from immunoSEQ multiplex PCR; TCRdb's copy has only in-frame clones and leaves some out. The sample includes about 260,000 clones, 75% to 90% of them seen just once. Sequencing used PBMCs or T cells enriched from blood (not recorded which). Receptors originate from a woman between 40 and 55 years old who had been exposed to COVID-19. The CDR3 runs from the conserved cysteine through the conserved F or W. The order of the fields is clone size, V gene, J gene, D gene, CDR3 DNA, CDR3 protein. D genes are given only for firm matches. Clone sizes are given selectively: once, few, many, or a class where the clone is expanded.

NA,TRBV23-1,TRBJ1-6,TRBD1,TGCGCCAGCAGTCATCTAAATTCCCGGTTGACGCATGTTCCCCTGGACAGGGGTGGTTCACCCCTCCACTTT,CASSHLNSRLTHVPLDRGGSPLHF
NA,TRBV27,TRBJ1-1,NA,TGTGCCAGCAGTTTATCGTCCAGGGCGGAAGCTTTCTTT,CASSLSSRAEAFF
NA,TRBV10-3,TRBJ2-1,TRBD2,TGTGCCATAGCGGGGTTATCAAGCTCCTACAATGAGCAGTTCTTC,CAIAGLSSSYNEQFF
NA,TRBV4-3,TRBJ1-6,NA,TGCGCCAGCAGCCAAGACTTCGGGCAGACTAGCTCCTATAATTCACCCCTCCACTTT,CASSQDFGQTSSYNSPLHF
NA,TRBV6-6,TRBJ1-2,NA,TGTGCCAGCAGTGACAACAGGGATGGCTACACCTTC,CASSDNRDGYTF
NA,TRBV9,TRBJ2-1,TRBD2,TGTGCCAGCAGCGTAGAGAGCGGGGGGGCCGATGAGCAGTTCTTC,CASSVESGGADEQFF
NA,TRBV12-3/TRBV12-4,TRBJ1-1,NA,TGTGCCAGCAGTCACCCTGGTGGCGGTGAAGCTTTCTTT,CASSHPGGGEAFF
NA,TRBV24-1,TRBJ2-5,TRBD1,TGTGCCACCAGTGATTTGGGCAGGGGGCTAGAAGAGACCCAGTACTTC,CATSDLGRGLEETQYF
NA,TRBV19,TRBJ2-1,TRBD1,TGTGCCAGTAGACCCGGGACAGCCTACAATGAGCAGTTCTTC,CASRPGTAYNEQFF
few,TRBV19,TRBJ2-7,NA,TGTGCCAGTAGTATAAGTCCGTACACCTCCTACGAGCAGTACTTC,CASSISPYTSYEQYF
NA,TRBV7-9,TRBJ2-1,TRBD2,TGTGCCAGCACCCTACTAGCGCGCAATGAGCAGTTCTTC,CASTLLARNEQFF
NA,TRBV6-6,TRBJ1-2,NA,TGTGCCAGCAGCGACGGACTGAACTATGGCTACACCTTC,CASSDGLNYGYTF
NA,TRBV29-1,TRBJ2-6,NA,TGCAGCGCCCAAGCAGGGGTCAACGTCCTGACTTTC,CSAQAGVNVLTF
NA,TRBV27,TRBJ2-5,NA,TGTGCCAGCTCCCCGGGGGTAAGGTTGGAGACCCAGTACTTC,CASSPGVRLETQYF
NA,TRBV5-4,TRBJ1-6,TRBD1,TGTGCCAGCAGCCCTCCGGGACAGTTTAATTCACCCCTCCACTTT,CASSPPGQFNSPLHF
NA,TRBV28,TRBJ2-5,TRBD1,TGTGCCAGTGTCCAACAGGGGGCGAGGGAGACCCAGTACTTC,CASVQQGARETQYF
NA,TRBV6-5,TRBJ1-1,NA,TGTGCCAGCAGCCGGGAAAGGAGGGCTGAAGCTTTCTTT,CASSRERRAEAFF
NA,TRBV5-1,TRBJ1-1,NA,TGCGCCAGCAGCTACCGAGGAGGGAACACTGAAGCTTTCTTT,CASSYRGGNTEAFF
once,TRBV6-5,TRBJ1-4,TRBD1,TGTGCCAGCGGGGGACAGTTTGAAAAACTGTTTTTT,CASGGQFEKLFF
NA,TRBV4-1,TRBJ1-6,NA,TGCGCCAGCAGCGGGGAGGTCTCCTATAATTCACCCCTCCACTTT,CASSGEVSYNSPLHF
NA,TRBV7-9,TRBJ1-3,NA,TGTGCCAGCAGCTCGAGGCGAGGTGGTGGAAACACCATATATTTT,CASSSRRGGGNTIYF
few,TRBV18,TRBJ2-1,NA,TGTGCCAGCTCACCACCCGGGGTACGCCCATACAATGAGCAGTTCTTC,CASSPPGVRPYNEQFF
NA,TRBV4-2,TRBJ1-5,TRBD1,TGTGCCAGCCGACACACGACAGGGCCCAATCAGCCCCAGCATTTT,CASRHTTGPNQPQHF
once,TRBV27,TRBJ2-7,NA,TGTGCCAGCAGCCTCATGGGGGCCCTATCTTACGAGCAGTACTTC,CASSLMGALSYEQYF
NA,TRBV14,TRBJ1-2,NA,TGTGCCAGCAGCCAAGATTTCACAGGGTCATATGGCTACACCTTC,CASSQDFTGSYGYTF
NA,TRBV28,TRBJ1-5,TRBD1,TGTGCCAGCGCTCAGGGGGCGCAGGGCAATCAGCCCCAGCATTTT,CASAQGAQGNQPQHF
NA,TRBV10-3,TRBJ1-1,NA,TGTGCCATCAGTGAGTCAAGGACAGCGAACACTGAAGCTTTCTTT,CAISESRTANTEAFF
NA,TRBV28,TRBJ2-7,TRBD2,TGTGCCAGCAGACCGACTAGCGGGGCCACCTACGAGCAGTACTTC,CASRPTSGATYEQYF
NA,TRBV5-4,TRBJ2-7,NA,TGTGCCAGCAGCTTAGGGGGACCCTCCTACGAGCAGTACTTC,CASSLGGPSYEQYF
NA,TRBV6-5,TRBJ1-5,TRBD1,TGTGCCAGCAGGTCGCAGGGGGCCCGCAATCAGCCCCAGCATTTT,CASRSQGARNQPQHF
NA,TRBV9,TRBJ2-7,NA,TGTGCCAGCAGCGCGGGCCCAGGGAAGTACGAGCAGTACTTC,CASSAGPGKYEQYF
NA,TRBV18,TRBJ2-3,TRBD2,TGTGCCAGCTCACCCGGACTAGCGGATACAGATACGCAGTATTTT,CASSPGLADTDTQYF
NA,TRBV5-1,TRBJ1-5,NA,TGCGCCAGCAGCTCCACAGGGACGGATCAGCCCCAGCATTTT,CASSSTGTDQPQHF
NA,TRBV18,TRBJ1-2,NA,TGTGCCAGCTCACCAGCGGAATCCTCTTTGGGCTACACCTTC,CASSPAESSLGYTF
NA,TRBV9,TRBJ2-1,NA,TGTGCCAGCAGCCCACTGTCTCCCAATGAGCAGTTCTTC,CASSPLSPNEQFF
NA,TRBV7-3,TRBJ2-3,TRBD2,TGTGCCAGCAGCTTACGCCTAGGTAGCGGGGGTAGCACAGATACGCAGTATTTT,CASSLRLGSGGSTDTQYF
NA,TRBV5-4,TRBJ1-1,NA,TGTGCCAGCAGCGAGTACAGTTACACTGAAGCTTTCTTT,CASSEYSYTEAFF
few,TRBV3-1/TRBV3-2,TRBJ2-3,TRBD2,TGTGCCAGCAGCCCGAAACTAGCGGGGGGAACTAGCACAGATACGCAGTATTTT,CASSPKLAGGTSTDTQYF
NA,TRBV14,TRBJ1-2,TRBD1,TGTGCCAGCAGGAAATCGGGACAGGGGGACGAGGGCTACACCTTC,CASRKSGQGDEGYTF
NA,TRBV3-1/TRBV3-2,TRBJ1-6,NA,TGTGCCAGCAGCCGCCCGACAGGAAATTCACCCCTCCACTTT,CASSRPTGNSPLHF
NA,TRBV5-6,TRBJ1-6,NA,TGTGCCAGCAGCTTGGAAAGAGGGAGTTCACCCCTCCACTTT,CASSLERGSSPLHF
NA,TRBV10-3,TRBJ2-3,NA,TGTGCCATCAGTGAGACAGTGAGCACAGATACGCAGTATTTT,CAISETVSTDTQYF
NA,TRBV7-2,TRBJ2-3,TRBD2,TGTGCCAGCAGCTTAGGGCCCCGCGGGAGTGGTACAGATACGCAGTATTTT,CASSLGPRGSGTDTQYF
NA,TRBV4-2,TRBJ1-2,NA,TGTGCCAGCAGCCAGGTGGAGGCCGGGGGTATCTATGGCTACACCTTC,CASSQVEAGGIYGYTF
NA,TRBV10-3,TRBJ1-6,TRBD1,TGTGCCATCAGTGAGTCGACAGGGGGCTATAATTCACCCCTCCACTTT,CAISESTGGYNSPLHF
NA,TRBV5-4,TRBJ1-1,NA,TGTGCCAGCAGCTTCGGAGGGTTGTCGGGAACTGAAGCTTTCTTT,CASSFGGLSGTEAFF
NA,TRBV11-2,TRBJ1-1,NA,TGTGCCAGCAGCTTGCGGAACACTGAAGCTTTCTTT,CASSLRNTEAFF
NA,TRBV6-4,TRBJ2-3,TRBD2,TGTGCCAGCAGTAGCGGGGCTAGCACAGATACGCAGTATTTT,CASSSGASTDTQYF
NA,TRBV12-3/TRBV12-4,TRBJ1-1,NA,TGTGCCAGCAGTTTAGGTTATCGGGGGGCTTTCTTT,CASSLGYRGAFF
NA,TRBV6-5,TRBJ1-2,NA,TGTGCCAGCAGTTACTCGAACAGGCTAAACTATGGCTACACCTTC,CASSYSNRLNYGYTF
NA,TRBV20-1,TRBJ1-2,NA,TGCAGTGCTAACAGCTACACCTTC,CSANSYTF
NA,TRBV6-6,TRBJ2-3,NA,TGTGCCAGCCTTTTGGACAGCCTCACAGATACGCAGTATTTT,CASLLDSLTDTQYF
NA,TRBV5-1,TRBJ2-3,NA,TGTGCCAGCAGCTTGCCGGTGGGGAAGGGGTCAGTCACAGATACGCAGTATTTT,CASSLPVGKGSVTDTQYF
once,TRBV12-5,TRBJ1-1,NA,TGTGCTAGTGGTTTGGTCAGGGGTGGAGGTACTGAAGCTTTCTTT,CASGLVRGGGTEAFF
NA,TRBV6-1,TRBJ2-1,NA,TGTGCCAGCAGTCAAGGGGGGGGGACAATTTACAATGAGCAGTTCTTC,CASSQGGGTIYNEQFF
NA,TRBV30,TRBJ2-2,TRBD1,TGTGCCTGGAGGGGACAGGCAGGGGAGCTGTTTTTT,CAWRGQAGELFF
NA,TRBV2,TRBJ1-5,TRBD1,TGTGCCAGCATAGGGACAGAGAATCAGCCCCAGCATTTT,CASIGTENQPQHF
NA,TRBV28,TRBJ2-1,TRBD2,TGTGCCAGCGCTAGCGGCTCCACATCGGGATTCTTC,CASASGSTSGFF